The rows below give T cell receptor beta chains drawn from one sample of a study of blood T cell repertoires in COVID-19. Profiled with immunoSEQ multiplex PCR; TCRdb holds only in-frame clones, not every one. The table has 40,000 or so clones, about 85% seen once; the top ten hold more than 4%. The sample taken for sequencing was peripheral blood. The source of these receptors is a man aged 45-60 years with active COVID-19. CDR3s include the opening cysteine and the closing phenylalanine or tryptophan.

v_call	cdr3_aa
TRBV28	CASSLGAGGPYNEQFF
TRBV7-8	CASSLGVLAGSDTQYF
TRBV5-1	CASSLGQNYNSPLHF
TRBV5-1	CASSFGQGAHNEQFF
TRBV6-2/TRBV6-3	CASSYSYRDEEQYF
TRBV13	CASSFGQGLALIGSPLHF
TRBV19	CASREEGFPGANTEAFF
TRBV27	CASSTLTGMNTEAFF
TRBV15	CATSPHGGNNEKLFF
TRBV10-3	CAISGLGGNYGYTF
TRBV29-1	CSVEDGGASGGRDTQYF
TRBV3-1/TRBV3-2	CAIRQGRETQYF
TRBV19	CASIPPHRGEAFF
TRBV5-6	CASSTAGTDYGYTF
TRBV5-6	CASSLVQEETQYF
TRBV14	CASRRGGVYNEQFF
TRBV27	CASSLGTGYNEQFF
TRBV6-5	CASIPLGGDNYGYTF
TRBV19	CASSPGQGRVGTGELFF
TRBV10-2	CASSVRNRGYGYTF
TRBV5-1	CASSLGALDTQYF
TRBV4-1	CASSLSRGLAGDRPDTQYF
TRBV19	CASSQYWTGISNQPQHF
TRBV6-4	CASSDGTSGGNEQFF
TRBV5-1	CASSLASYREETQYF
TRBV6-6	CASSYRQGNNQPQHF
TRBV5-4	CASGNSGGGGETQYF
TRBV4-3	CASSQGGTSGGETQYF
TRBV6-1	CASSEVPSAGQFF
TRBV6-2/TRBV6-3	CASSSPDAGNTEAFF
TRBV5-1	CASSLDQGTYEQYF
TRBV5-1	CASSWTTGNTGELFF
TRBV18	CASSPRGGTSSSYEQYF
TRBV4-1	CASSPRQIAKNIQYF
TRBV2	CASSPQGRSSYEQYF
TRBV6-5	CASDSYNSPLHF
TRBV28	CASSLEEFGRSPLHF
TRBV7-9	CGITAGGTYEQYF
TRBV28	CASSLPQGLDQPQHF
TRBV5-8	CASSLFGTGGNEQFF
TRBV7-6	CASSRSTGHNQPQHF
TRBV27	CASTKTGFGTEAFF
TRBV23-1	CASSPARRGGKETQYF
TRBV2	CASSGGTGDYEQYF
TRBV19	CASRDRVNTEAFF
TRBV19	CASSMPGTGTYEQYF
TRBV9	CASGGESGYEQYF
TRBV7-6	CASSLTGRDGYTF
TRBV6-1	CASSERSGGGNSPLHF
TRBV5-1	CASSLALEGGETQYF
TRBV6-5	CASRRSTGESAEAFF